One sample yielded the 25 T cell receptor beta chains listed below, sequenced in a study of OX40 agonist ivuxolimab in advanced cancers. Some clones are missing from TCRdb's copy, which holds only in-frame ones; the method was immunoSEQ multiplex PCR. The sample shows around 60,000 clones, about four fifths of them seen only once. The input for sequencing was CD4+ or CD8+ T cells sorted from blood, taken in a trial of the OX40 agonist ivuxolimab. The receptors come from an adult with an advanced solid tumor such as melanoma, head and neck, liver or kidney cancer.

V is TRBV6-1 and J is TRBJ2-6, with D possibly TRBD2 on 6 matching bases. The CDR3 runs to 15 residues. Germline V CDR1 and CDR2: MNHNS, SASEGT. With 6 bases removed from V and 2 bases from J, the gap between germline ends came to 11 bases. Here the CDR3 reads CASRLREAGANVLTF. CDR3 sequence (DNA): TGTGCCAGCAGACTCAGGGAGGCTGGGGCCAACGTCCTGACTTTC.

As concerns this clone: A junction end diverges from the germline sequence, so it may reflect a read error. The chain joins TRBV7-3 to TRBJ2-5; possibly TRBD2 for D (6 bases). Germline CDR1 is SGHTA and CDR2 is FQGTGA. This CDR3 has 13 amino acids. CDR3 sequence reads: CASSPTGRETQYF. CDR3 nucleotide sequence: TGTGCTAGCAGCCCAACGGGGAGGGAGACCCAGTACTTC. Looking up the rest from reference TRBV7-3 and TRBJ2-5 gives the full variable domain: GAGVSQTPSNKVTEKGKYVELRCDPISGHTALYWYRQSLGQGPEFLIYFQGTGAADDSGLPNDRFFAVRPEGSVSTLKIQRTERGDSAVYLCASSPTGRETQYFGPGTRLLVL.

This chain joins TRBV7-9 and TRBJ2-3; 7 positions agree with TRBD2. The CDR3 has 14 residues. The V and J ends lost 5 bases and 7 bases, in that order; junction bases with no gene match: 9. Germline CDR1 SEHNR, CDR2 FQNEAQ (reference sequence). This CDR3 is CASSPGTTANTQYF. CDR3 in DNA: TGTGCCAGCAGCCCCGGGACTACGGCGAATACGCAGTATTTT.

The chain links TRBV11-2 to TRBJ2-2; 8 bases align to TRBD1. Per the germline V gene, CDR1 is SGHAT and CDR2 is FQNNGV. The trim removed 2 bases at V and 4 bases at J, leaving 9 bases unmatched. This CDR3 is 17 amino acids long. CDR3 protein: CASSLLGQGYGTGELFF. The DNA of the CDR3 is TGTGCCAGCAGCTTATTAGGACAGGGTTACGGCACCGGGGAGCTGTTTTTT. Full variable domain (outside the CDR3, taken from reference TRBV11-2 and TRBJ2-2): EAGVAQSPRYKIIEKRQSVAFWCNPISGHATLYWYQQILGQGPKLLIQFQNNGVVDDSQLPKDRFSAERLKGVDSTLKIQPAKLEDSAVYLCASSLLGQGYGTGELFFGEGSRLTVL.

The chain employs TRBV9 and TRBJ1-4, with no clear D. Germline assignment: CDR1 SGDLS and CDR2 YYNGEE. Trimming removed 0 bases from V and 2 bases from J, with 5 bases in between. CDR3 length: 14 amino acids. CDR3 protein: CASSVGATNEKLFF. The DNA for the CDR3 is TGTGCCAGCAGCGTAGGGGCCACTAATGAAAAACTGTTTTTT.

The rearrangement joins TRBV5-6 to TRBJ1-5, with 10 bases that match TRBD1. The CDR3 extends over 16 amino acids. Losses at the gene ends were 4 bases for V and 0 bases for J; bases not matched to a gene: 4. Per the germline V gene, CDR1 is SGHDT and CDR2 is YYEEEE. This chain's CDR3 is CASSRRDRGSNQPQHF. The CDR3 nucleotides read TGTGCCAGCAGCCGCCGGGACAGGGGTAGCAATCAGCCCCAGCATTTT.

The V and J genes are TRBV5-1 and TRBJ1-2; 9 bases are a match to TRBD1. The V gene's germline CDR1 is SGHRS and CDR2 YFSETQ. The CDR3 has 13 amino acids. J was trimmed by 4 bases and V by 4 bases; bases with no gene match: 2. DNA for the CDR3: TGCGCCAGCAGCAAGGGACAGGGCTATGGCTACACCTTC. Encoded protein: CASSKGQGYGYTF.

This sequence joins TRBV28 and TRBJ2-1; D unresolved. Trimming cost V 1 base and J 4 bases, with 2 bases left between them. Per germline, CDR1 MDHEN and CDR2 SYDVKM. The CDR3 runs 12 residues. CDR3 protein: CASSLLYNEQFF. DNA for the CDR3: TGTGCCAGCAGTTTATTATACAATGAGCAGTTCTTC.

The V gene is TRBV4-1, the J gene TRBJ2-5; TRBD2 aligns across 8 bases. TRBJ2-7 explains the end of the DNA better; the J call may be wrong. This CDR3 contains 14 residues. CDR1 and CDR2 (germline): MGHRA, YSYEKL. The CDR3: CASSQTSASYEQYF. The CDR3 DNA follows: TGCGCCAGCAGCCAGACTAGCGCCAGCTACGAGCAGTACTTC.

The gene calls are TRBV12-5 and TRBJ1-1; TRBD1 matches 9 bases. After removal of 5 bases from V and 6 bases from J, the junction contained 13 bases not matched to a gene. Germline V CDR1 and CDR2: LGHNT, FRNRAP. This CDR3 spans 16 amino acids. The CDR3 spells CASGASGTGKSAEAFF. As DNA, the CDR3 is TGTGCTAGTGGTGCCTCCGGGACAGGGAAGTCGGCTGAAGCTTTCTTT.

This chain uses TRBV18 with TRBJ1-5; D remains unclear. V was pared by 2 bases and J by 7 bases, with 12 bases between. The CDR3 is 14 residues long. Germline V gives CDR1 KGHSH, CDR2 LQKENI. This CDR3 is CASSPIGERQPQHF. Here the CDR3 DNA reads TGTGCCAGCTCACCAATCGGGGAGCGCCAGCCCCAGCATTTT. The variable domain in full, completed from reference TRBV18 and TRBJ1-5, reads NAGVMQNPRHLVRRRGQEARLRCSPMKGHSHVYWYRQLPEEGLKFMVYLQKENIIDESGMPKERFSAEFPKEGPSILRIQQVVRGDSAAYFCASSPIGERQPQHFGDGTRLSIL.

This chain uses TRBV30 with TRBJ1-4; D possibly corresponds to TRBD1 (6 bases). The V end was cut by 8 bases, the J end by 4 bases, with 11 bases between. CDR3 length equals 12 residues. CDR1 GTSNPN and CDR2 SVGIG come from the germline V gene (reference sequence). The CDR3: CARQALNEKLFF. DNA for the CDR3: TGTGCCCGACAGGCGCTTAATGAAAAACTGTTTTTT.

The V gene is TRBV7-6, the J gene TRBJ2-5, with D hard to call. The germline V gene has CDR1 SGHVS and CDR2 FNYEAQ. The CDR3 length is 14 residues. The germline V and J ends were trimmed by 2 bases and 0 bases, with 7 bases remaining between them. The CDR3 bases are TGTGCCAGCAGCTTATGGGAAAACCAAGAGACCCAGTACTTC. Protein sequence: CASSLWENQETQYF.

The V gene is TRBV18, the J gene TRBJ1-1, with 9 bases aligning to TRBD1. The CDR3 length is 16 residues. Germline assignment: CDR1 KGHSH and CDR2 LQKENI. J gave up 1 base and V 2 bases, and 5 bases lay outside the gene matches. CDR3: CASSPSEQGANTEAFF. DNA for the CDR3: TGTGCCAGCTCACCATCAGAACAGGGGGCGAACACTGAAGCTTTCTTT.

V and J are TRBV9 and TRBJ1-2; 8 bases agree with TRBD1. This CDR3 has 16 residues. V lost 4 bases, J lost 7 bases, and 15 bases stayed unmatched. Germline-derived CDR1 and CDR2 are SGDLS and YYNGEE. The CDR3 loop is CASSLNSQGAEGGYTF. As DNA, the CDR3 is TGTGCCAGCAGCCTTAACTCCCAGGGGGCAGAGGGTGGCTACACCTTC.

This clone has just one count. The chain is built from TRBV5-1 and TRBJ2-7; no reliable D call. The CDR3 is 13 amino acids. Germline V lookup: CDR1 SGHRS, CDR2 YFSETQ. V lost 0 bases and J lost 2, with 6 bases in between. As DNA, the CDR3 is TGCGCCAGCAGCTTGGACAATCCCTACGAGCAGTACTTC. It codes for CASSLDNPYEQYF.

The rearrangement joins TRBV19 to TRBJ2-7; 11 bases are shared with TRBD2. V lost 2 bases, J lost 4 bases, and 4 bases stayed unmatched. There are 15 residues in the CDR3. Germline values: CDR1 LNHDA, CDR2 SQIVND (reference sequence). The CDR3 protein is CASSIRSGGAYEQYF. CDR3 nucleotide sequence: TGTGCCAGTAGTATACGTAGCGGGGGGGCTTACGAGCAGTACTTC. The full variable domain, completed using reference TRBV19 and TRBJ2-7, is DGGITQSPKYLFRKEGQNVTLSCEQNLNHDAMYWYRQDPGQGLRLIYYSQIVNDFQKGDIAEGYSVSREKKESFPLTVTSAQKNPTAFYLCASSIRSGGAYEQYFGPGTRLTVT.

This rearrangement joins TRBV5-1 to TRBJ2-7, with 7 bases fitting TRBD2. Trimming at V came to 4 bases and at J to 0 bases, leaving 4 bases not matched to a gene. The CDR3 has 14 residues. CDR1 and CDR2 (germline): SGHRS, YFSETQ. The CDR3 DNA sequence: TGCGCCAGCAGCCGGGGGGACGGCTCCTACGAGCAGTACTTC. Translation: CASSRGDGSYEQYF.

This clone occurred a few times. The CDR3 bases are TGTGCCAGCAGCCCGGGACAGGCGACCTCGGGCGAGCAGTACTTC. Protein sequence: CASSPGQATSGEQYF. The chain recombines TRBV7-9 with TRBJ2-7, with 8 bases fitting TRBD1. V was pared by 5 bases and J by 6 bases, with 12 bases of the junction left unmatched. The germline CDR1 and CDR2 sequences are SEHNR and FQNEAQ (reference sequence). This CDR3 contains 15 residues.

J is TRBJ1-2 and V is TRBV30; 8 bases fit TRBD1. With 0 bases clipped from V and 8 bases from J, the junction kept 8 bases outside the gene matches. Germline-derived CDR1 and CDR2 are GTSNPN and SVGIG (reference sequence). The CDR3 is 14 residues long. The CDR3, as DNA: TGTGCCTGGAGTGTAGGCACAGGGGGAATGGGCTACACCTTC. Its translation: CAWSVGTGGMGYTF. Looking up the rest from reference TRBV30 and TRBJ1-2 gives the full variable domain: SQTIHQWPATLVQPVGSPLSLECTVEGTSNPNLYWYRQAAGRGLQLLFYSVGIGQISSEVPQNLSASRPQDRQFILSSKKLLLSDSGFYLCAWSVGTGGMGYTFGSGTRLTVV.

CDR3 in amino acids: CASSYSYRSSYEQYF. The CDR3 coding sequence is TGTGCCAGCAGTTATAGTTATAGGTCCTCCTACGAGCAGTACTTC. The V and J genes are TRBV6-5 and TRBJ2-7, with no clear D. The CDR3 spans 15 residues. Deletions cut 3 bases from V and 0 bases from J, with 12 bases between. Germline V lookup: CDR1 MNHEY, CDR2 SVGAGI.

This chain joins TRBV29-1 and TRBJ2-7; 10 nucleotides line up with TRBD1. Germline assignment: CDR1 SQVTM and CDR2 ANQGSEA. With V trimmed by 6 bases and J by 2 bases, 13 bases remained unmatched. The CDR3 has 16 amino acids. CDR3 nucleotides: TGCAGCGTCATTCTTCCGGGACAGGGGACCCCCTACGAGCAGTACTTC. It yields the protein CSVILPGQGTPYEQYF.

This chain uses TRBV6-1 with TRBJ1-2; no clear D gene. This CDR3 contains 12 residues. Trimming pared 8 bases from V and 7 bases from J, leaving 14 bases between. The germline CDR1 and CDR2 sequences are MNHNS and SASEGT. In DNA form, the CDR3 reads TGTGCCAGCGCTAGGGCGGGATCTGGCTACACCTTC. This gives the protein CASARAGSGYTF.

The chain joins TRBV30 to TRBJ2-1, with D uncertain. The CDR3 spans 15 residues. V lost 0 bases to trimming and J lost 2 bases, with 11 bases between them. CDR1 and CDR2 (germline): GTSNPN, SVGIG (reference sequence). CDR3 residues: CAWSVLGSPYNEQFF. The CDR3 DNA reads TGTGCCTGGAGTGTTTTAGGTAGCCCCTACAATGAGCAGTTCTTC.

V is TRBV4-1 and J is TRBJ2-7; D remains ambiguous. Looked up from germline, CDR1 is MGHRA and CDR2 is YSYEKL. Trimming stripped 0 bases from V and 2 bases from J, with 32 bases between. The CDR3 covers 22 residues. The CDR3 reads CASSQDAPPRYSGGERAYEQYF. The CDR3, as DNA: TGCGCCAGCAGCCAAGATGCCCCTCCGAGGTACTCAGGTGGGGAAAGGGCCTACGAGCAGTACTTC.